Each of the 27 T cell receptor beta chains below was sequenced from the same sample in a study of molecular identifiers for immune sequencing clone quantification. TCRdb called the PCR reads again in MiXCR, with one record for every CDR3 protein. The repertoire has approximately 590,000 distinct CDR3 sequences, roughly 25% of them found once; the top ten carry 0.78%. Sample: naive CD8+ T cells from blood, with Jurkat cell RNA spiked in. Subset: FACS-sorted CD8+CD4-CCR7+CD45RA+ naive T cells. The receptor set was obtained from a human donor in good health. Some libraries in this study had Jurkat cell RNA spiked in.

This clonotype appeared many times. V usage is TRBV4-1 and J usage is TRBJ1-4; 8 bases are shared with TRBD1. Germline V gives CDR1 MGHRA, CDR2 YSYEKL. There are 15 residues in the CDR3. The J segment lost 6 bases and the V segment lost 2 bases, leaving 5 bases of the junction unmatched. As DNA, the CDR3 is TGCGCCAGCAGCCAAACCGACAGGGGAGATGAAAAACTGTTTTTT. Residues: CASSQTDRGDEKLFF.

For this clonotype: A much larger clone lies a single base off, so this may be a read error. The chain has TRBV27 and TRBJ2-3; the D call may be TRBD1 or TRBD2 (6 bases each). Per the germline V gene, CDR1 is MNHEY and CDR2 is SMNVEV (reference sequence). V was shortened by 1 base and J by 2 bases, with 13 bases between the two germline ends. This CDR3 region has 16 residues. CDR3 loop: CASSLYRGPLTDTQYF. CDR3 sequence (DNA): TGTGCCAGCAGTTTATATCGGGGGCCACTCACAGATACGCAGTATTTT.

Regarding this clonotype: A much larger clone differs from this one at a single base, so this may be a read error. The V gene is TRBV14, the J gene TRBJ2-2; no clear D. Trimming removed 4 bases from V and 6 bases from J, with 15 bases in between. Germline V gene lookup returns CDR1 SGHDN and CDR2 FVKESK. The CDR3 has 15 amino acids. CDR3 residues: CASSPKFGKAGELFF. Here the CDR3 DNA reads TGTGCCAGCAGCCCTAAGTTTGGAAAAGCCGGGGAGCTGTTTTTT.

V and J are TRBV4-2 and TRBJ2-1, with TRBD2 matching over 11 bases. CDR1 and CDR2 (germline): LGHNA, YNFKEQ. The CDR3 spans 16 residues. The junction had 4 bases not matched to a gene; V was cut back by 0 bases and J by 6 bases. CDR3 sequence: CASSQDLLAGANEQFF. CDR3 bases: TGTGCCAGCAGCCAAGATCTACTAGCGGGAGCCAATGAGCAGTTCTTC.

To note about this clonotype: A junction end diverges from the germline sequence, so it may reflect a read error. The CDR3 sequence: CANSQLNQPQHF. CDR3 nucleotide sequence: TGCGCCAACAGCCAGCTAAATCAGCCCCAGCATTTT. The V call is TRBV4-1, the J call TRBJ1-5, with D hard to call. In germline, CDR1 is MGHRA, CDR2 YSYEKL. This CDR3 has 12 residues.

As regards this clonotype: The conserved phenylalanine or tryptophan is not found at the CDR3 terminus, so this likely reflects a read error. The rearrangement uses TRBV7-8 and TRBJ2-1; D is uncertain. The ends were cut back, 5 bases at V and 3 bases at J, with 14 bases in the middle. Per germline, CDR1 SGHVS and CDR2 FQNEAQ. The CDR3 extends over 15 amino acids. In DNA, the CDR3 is TGTGCCAGCAGCCCCTATGAGGCAGGCTACAATGAGCAGTTCTTA. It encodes CASSPYEAGYNEQFL.

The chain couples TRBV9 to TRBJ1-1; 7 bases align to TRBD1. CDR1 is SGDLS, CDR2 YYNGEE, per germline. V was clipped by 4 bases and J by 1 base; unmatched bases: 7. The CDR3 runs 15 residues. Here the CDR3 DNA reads TGTGCCAGCAGCCAACCGGGACAGACGAACACTGAAGCTTTCTTT. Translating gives CASSQPGQTNTEAFF.

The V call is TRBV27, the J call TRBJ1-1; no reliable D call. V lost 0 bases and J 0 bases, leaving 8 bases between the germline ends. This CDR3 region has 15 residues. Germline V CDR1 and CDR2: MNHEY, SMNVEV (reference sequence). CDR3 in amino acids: CASSLSYGLNTEAFF. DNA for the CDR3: TGTGCCAGCAGTTTATCGTACGGGTTGAACACTGAAGCTTTCTTT.

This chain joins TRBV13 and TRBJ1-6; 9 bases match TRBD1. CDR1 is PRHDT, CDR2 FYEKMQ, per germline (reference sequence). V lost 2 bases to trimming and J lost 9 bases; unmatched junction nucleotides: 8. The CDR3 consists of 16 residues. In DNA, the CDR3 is TGTGCCAGCAGCTTATTCCCCGGGACAGGGTTTTCACCCCTCCACTTT. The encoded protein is CASSLFPGTGFSPLHF. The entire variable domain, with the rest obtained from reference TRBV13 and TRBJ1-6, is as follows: AAGVIQSPRHLIKEKRETATLKCYPIPRHDTVYWYQQGPGQDPQFLISFYEKMQSDKGSIPDRFSAQQFSDYHSELNMSSLELGDSALYFCASSLFPGTGFSPLHFGNGTRLTVT.

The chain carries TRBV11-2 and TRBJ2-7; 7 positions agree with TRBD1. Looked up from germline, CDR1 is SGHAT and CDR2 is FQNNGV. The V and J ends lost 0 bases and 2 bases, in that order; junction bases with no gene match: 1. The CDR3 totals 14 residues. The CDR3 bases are TGTGCCAGCAGCTTAGAGGGGACAGCCTACGAGCAGTACTTC. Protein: CASSLEGTAYEQYF.

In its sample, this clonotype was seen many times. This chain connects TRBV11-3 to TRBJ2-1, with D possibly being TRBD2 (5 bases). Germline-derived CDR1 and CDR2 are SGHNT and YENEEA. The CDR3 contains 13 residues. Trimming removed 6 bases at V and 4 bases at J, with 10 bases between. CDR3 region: CASSVRLYNEQFF. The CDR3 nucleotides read TGTGCCAGCAGTGTCCGACTATACAATGAGCAGTTCTTC.

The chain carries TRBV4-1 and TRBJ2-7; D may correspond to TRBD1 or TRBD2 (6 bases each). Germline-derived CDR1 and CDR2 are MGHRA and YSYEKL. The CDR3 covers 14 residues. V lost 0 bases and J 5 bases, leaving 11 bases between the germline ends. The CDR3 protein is CASSQDRGGHEQYF. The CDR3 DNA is TGCGCCAGCAGCCAAGACCGTGGGGGGCACGAGCAGTACTTC.

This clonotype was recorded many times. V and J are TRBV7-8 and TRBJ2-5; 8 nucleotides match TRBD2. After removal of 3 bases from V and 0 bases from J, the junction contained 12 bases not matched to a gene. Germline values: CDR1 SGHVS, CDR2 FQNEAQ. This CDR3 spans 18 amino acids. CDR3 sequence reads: CASSLVSGLAPNQETQYF. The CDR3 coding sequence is TGTGCCAGCAGCTTGGTCAGCGGACTAGCTCCCAACCAAGAGACCCAGTACTTC.

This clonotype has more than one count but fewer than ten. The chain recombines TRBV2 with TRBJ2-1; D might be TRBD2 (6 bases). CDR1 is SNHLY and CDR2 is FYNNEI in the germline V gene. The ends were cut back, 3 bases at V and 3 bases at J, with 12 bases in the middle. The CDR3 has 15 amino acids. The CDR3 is CASSEDGSDYNEQFF. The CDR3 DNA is TGTGCCAGCAGTGAGGACGGGAGCGACTACAATGAGCAGTTCTTC. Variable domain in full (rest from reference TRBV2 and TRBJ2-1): EPEVTQTPSHQVTQMGQEVILRCVPISNHLYFYWYRQILGQKVEFLVSFYNNEISEKSEIFDDQFSVERPDGSNFTLKIRSTKLEDSAMYFCASSEDGSDYNEQFFGPGTRLTVL.

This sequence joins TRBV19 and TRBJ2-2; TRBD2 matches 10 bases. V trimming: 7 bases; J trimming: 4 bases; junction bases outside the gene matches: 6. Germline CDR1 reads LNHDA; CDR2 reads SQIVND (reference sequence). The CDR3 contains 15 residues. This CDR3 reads CASIYSGGPTGELFF. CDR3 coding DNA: TGTGCCAGTATTTATAGCGGGGGGCCCACCGGGGAGCTGTTTTTT.

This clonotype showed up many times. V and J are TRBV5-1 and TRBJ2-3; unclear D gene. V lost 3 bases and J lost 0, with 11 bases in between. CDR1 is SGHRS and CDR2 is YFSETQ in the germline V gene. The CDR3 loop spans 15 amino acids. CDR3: CASSWAADSTDTQYF. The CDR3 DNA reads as TGCGCCAGCAGCTGGGCGGCTGACAGCACAGATACGCAGTATTTT.

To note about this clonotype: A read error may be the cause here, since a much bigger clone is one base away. The CDR3 DNA reads as TGTGCCAGCAGTTTACGGGGCATAGAACCCAATAGCAATCAGCCCCAGCATTTT. It is translated as CASSLRGIEPNSNQPQHF. V and J are TRBV12-3 or TRBV12-4 and TRBJ1-5; the D gene is possibly TRBD1 (5 bases). The CDR3 loop spans 18 amino acids. The V and J ends lost 2 bases and 0 bases respectively, with 17 bases between them.

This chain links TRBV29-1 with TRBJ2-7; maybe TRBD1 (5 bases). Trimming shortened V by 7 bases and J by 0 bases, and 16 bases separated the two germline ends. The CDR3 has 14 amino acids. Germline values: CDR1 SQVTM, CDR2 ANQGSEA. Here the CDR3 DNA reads TGCAGCGCCGCAACGACAGCCAGCTCCTACGAGCAGTACTTC. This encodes CSAATTASSYEQYF.

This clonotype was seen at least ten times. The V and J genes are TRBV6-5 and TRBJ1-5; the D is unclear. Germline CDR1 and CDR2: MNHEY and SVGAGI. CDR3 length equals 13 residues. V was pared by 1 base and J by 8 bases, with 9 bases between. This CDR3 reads CASSYLKNEPQHF. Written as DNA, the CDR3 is TGTGCCAGCAGTTACTTGAAGAACGAGCCCCAGCATTTT.

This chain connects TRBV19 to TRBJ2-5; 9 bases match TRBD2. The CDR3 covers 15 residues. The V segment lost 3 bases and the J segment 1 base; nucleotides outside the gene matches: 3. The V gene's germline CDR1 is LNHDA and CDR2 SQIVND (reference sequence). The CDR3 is CASSMASGTQETQYF. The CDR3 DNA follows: TGTGCCAGTAGTATGGCTAGCGGGACCCAAGAGACCCAGTACTTC.

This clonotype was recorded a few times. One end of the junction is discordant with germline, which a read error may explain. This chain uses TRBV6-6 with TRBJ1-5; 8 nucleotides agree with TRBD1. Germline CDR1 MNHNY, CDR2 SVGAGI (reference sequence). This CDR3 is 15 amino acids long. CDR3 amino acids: CASSLGQGFNQPQHF. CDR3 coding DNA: TGTGCCAGCAGCCTAGGACAGGGCTTTAATCAGCCTCAGCATTTT.

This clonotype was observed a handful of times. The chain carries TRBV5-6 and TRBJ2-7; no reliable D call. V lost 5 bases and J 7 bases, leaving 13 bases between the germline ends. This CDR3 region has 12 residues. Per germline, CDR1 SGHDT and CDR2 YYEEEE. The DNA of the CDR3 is TGTGCCAGCAGTATCCCTGCGAGGGAGCAGTACTTC. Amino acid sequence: CASSIPAREQYF.

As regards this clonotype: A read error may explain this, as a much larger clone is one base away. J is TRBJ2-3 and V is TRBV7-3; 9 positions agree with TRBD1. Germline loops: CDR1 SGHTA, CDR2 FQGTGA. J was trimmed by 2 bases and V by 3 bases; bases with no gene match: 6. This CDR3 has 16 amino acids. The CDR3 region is CASSFLRDRVTDTQYF. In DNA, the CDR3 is TGTGCCAGCAGCTTTTTGCGGGACAGGGTCACAGATACGCAGTATTTT.

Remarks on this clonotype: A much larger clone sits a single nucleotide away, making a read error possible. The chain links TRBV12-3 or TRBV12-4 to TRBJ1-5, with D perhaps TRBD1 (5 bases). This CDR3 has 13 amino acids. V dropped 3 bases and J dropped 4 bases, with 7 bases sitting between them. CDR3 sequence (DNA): TGTGCCAGCAGTTTTGACAGAAATCAGCCCCAGCATTTT. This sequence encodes CASSFDRNQPQHF.

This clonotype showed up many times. In DNA form, the CDR3 reads TGTGCCAGCACCTGGACTAGCGGGATAACCCGACGAGATACGCAGTATTTT. It yields the protein CASTWTSGITRRDTQYF. The chain recombines TRBV5-4 with TRBJ2-3; TRBD2 agrees at 12 bases. This CDR3 has 17 amino acids. Trimming removed 6 bases from V and 5 bases from J; junction bases left unmatched: 13. Germline V gene sequence: CDR1 SGHNT, CDR2 YYREEE (reference sequence).

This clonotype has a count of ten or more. CDR3 region: CSVELAGGQETQYF. The CDR3, as DNA: TGCAGCGTTGAGTTAGCGGGGGGCCAAGAGACCCAGTACTTC. The rearrangement joins TRBV29-1 to TRBJ2-5; 10 bases are a match to TRBD2. This CDR3 comprises 14 residues. Germline trimming cut 3 bases from V and 1 base from J; bases unmatched to any gene: 2. Germline lookup yields CDR1 SQVTM and CDR2 ANQGSEA. Together with reference TRBV29-1 and TRBJ2-5, the CDR3 gives the full variable domain: SAVISQKPSRDICQRGTSLTIQCQVDSQVTMMFWYRQQPGQSLTLIATANQGSEATYESGFVIDKFPISRPNLTFSTLTVSNMSPEDSSIYLCSVELAGGQETQYFGPGTRLLVL.

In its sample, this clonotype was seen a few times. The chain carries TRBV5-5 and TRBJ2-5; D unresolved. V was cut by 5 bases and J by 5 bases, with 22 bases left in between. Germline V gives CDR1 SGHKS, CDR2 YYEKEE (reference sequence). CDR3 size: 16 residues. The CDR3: CASRLARSPEVETQYF. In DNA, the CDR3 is TGTGCCAGCAGACTCGCTCGGTCACCCGAAGTGGAGACCCAGTACTTC.